Below are 2 T cell receptor beta chains sequenced from a single sample in a study of T cell responses to AZD1222 COVID-19 vaccine. TCRdb's table, derived via immunoSEQ multiplex PCR, lists solely in-frame clones and lacks some. The profile covers 100,000 to 150,000 clones, with around 88% appearing a single time and roughly 10% taken by the ten largest. The sequenced sample was peripheral blood, obtained on day 0 of MenACWY control vaccination. The source of these receptors is an adult in good health.

The V call is TRBV28, the J call TRBJ1-5, with D possibly TRBD1 on 5 matching bases. V shed 6 bases and J shed 0 bases, with 18 bases lying between them. The CDR3 spans 17 residues. Germline lookup yields CDR1 MDHEN and CDR2 SYDVKM. The CDR3 DNA reads as TGTGCCAGCAGACGTCAGGGCCGAGGGCATAGCAATCAGCCCCAGCATTTT. Its protein is CASRRQGRGHSNQPQHF.

The chain uses TRBV7-9 and TRBJ1-2, with D possibly being TRBD1 (6 bases). Germline V gene data show CDR1 as SEHNR and CDR2 as FQNEAQ (reference sequence). This CDR3 has 12 amino acids. V was pared by 6 bases and J by 4 bases, with 9 bases between. CDR3: CASRDSLYGYTF. CDR3 sequence (DNA): TGTGCCAGCAGGGACAGTCTCTATGGCTACACCTTC.